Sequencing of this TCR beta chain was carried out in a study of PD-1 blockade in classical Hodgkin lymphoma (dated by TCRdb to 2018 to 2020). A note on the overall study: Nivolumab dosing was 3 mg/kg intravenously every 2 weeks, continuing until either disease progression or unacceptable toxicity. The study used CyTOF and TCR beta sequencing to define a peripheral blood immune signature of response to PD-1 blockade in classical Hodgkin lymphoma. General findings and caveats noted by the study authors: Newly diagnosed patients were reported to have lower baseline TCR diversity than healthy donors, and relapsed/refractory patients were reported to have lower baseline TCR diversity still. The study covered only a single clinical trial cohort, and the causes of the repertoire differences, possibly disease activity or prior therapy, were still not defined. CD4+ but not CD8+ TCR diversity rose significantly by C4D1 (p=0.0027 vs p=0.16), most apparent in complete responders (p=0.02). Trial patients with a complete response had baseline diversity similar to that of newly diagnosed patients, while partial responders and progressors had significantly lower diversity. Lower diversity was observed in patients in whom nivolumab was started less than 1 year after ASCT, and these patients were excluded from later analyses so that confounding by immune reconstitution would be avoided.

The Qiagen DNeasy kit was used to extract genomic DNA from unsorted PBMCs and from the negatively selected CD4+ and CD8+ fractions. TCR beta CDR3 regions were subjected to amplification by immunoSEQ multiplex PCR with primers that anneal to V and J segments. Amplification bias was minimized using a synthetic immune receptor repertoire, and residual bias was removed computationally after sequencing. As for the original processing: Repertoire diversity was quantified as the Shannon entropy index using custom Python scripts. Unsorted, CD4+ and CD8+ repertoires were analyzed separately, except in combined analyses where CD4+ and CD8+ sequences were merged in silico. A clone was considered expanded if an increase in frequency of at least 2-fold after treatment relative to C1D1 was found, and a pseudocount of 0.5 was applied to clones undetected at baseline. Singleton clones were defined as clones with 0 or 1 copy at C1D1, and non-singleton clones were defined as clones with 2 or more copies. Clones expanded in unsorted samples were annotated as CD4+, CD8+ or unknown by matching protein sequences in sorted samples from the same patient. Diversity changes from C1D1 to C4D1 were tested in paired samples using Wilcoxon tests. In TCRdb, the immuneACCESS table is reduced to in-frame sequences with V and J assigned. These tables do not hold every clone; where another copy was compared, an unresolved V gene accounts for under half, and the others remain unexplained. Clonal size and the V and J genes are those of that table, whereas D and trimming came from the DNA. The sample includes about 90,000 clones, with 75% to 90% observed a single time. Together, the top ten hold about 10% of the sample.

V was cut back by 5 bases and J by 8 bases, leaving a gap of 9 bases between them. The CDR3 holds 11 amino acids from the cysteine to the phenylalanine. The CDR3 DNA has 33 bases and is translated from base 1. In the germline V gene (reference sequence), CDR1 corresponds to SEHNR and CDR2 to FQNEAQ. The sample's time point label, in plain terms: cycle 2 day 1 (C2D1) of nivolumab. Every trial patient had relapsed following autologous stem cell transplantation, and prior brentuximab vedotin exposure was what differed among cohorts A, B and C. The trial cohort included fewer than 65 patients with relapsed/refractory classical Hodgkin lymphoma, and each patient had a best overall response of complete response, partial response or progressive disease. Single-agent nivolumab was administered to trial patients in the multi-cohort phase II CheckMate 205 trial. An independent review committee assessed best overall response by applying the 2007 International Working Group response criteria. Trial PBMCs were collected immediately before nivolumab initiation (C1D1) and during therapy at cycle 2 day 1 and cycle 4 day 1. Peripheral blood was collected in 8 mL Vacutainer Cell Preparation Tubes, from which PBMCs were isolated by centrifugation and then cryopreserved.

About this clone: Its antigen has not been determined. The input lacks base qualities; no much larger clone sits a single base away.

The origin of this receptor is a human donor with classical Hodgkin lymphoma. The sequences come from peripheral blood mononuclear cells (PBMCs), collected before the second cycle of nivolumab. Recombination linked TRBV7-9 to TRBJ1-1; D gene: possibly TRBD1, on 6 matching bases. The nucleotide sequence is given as TGTGCCAGCAGCCGCGGGACAGAAGCTTTCTTT. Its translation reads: CASSRGTEAFF. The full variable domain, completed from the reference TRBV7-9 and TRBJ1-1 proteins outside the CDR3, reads DTGVSQNPRHKITKRGQNVTFRCDPISEHNRLYWYRQTLGQGPEFLTYFQNEAQLEKSRLLSDRFSAERPKGSFSTLEIQRTEQGDSAMYLCASSRGTEAFFGQGTRLTVV.